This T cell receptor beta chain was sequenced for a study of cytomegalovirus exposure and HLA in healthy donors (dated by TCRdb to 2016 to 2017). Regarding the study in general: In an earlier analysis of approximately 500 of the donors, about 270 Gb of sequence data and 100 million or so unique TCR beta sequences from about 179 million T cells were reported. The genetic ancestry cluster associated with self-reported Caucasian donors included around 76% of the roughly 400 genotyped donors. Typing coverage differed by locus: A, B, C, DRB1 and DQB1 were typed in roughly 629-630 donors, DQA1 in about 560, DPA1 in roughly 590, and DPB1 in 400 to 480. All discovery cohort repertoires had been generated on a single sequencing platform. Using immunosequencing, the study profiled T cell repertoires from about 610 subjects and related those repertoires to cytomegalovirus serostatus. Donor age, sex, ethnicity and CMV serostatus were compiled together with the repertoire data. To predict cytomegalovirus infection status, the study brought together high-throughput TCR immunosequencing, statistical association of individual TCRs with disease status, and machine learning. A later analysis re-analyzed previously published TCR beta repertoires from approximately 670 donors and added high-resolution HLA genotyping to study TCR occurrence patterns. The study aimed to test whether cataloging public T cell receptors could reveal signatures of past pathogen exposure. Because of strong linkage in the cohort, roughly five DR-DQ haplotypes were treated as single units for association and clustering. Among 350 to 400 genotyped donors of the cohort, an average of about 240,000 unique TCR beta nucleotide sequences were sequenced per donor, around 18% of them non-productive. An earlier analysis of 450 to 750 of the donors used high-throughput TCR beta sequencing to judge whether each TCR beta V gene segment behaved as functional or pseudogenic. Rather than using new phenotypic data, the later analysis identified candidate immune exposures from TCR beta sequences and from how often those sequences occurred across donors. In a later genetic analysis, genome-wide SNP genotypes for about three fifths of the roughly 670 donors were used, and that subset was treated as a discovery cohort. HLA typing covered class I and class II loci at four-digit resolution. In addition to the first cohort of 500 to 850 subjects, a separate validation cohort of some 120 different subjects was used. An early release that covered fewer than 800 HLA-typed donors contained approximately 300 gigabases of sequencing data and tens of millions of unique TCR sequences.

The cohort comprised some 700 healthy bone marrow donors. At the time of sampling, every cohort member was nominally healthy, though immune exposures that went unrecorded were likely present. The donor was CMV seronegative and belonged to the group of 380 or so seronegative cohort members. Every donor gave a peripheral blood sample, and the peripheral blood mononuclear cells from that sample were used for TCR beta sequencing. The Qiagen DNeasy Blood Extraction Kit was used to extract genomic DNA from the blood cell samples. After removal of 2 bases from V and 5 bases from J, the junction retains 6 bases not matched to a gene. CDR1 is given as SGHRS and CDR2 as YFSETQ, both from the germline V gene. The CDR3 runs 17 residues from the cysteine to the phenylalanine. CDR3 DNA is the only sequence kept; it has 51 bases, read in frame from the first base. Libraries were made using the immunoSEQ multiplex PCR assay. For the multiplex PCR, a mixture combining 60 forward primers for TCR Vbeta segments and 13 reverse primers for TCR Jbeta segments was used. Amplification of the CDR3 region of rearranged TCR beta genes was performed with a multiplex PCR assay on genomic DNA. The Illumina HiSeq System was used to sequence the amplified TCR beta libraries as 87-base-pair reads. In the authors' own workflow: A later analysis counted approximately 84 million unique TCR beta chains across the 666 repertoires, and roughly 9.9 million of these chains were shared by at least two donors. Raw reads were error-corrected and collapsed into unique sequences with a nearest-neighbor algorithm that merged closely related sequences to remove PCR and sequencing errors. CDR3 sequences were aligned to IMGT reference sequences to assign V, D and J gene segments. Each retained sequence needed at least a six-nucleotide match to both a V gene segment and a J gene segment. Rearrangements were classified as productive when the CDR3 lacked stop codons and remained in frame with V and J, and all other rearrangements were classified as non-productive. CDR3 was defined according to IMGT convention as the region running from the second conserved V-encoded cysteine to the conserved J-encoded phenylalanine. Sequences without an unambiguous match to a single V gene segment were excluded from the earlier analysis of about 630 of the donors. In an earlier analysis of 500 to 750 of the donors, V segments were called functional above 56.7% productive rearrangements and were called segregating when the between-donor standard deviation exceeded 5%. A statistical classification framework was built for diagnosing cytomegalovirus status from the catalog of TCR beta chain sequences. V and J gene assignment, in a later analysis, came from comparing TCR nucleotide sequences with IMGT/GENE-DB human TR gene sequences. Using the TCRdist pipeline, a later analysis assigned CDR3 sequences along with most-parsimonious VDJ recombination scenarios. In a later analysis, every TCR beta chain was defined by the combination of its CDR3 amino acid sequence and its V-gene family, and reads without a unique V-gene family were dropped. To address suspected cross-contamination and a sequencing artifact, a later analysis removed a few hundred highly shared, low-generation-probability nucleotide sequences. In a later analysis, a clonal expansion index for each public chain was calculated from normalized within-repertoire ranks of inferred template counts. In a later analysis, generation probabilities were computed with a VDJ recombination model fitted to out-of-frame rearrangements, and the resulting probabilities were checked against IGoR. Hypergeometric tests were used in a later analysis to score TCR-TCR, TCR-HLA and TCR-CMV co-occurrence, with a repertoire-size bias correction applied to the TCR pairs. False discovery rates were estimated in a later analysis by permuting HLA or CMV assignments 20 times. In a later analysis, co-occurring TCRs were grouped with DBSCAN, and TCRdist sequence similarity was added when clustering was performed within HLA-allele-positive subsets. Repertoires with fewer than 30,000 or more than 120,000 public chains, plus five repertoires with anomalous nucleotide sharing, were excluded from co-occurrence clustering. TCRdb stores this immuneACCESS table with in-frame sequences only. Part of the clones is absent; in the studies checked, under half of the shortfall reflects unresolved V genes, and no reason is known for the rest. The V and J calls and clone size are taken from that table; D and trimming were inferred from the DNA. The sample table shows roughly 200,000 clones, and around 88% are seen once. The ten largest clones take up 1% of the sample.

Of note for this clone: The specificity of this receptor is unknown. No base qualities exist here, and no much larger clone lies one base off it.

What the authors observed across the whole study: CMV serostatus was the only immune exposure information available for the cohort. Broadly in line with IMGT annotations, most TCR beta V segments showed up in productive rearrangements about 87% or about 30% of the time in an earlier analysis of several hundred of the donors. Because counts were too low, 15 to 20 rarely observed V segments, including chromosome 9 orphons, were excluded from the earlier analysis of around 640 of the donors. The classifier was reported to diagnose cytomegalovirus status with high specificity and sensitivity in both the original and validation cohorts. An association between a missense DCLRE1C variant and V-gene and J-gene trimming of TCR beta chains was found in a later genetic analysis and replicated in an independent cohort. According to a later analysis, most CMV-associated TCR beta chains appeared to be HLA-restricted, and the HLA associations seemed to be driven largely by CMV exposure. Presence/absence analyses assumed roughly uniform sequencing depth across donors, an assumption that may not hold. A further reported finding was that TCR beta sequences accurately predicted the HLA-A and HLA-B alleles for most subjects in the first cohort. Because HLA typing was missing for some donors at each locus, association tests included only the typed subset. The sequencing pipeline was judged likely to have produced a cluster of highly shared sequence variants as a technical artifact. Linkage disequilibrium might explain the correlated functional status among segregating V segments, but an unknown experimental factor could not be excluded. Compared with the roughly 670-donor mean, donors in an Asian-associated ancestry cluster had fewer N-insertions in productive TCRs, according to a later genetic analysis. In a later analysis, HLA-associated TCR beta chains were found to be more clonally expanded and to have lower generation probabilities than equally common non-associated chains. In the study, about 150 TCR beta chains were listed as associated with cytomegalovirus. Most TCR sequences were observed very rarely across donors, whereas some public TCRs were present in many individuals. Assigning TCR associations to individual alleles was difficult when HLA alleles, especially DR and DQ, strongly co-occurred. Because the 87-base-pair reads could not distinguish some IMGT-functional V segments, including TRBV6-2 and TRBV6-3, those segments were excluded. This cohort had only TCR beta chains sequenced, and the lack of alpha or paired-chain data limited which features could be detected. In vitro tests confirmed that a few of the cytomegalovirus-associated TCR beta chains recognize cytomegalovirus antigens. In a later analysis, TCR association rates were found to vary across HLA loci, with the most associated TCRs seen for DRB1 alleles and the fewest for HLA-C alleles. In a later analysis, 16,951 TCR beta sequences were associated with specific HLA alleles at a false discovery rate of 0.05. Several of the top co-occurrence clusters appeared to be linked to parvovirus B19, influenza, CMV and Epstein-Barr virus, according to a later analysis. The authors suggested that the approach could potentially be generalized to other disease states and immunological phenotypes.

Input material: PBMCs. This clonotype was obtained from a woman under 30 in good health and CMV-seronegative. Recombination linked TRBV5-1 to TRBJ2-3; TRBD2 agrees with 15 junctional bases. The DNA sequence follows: TGCGCCAGCAGCTTCGGACTAGCGGGGGGGCTGGGAGATACGCAGTATTTT. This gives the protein CASSFGLAGGLGDTQYF.